The 32 T cell receptor beta chains below come from one sample, sequenced in a study of T cell responses to AZD1222 COVID-19 vaccine. The assay was immunoSEQ multiplex PCR, and TCRdb's table has in-frame clones only and misses some. Of about 94,000 clones listed, 85% are singletons. This specimen was peripheral blood, taken 28 days after the second AZD1222 dose. The receptors come from an adult who received the AZD1222 COVID-19 vaccine.

The rearrangement uses TRBV14 and TRBJ2-7; no clear D gene. Per the germline V gene, CDR1 is SGHDN and CDR2 is FVKESK. Trimming pared 0 bases from V and 5 bases from J, leaving 17 bases between. This CDR3 is built from 16 residues. CDR3 region: CASSQDSWNYNDEQYF. The DNA for the CDR3 is TGTGCCAGCAGCCAAGACAGCTGGAACTATAATGACGAGCAGTACTTC.

The V call is TRBV7-6, the J call TRBJ2-5, with 14 bases fitting TRBD2. The CDR3 covers 17 residues. In germline, CDR1 is SGHVS, CDR2 FNYEAQ. V trimming: 8 bases; J trimming: 1 base; junction bases outside the gene matches: 9. In nucleotides, the CDR3 is TGTGCCAGCCAGTCTGGACTAGCGGGAGGCCCCCAAGAGACCCAGTACTTC. Its protein product is CASQSGLAGGPQETQYF.

The V call is TRBV28, the J call TRBJ2-4; TRBD2 is a possible D gene (7 bases). Germline V lookup: CDR1 MDHEN, CDR2 SYDVKM. Trimming removed 6 bases from V and 0 bases from J, with 18 bases in between. The CDR3 extends over 17 amino acids. The CDR3 here is CASRNREGRLAKNIQYF. As DNA, the CDR3 is TGTGCCAGCAGGAACAGGGAGGGTCGCCTAGCCAAAAACATTCAGTACTTC. The complete variable domain, with remaining parts taken from reference TRBV28 and TRBJ2-4, reads DVKVTQSSRYLVKRTGEKVFLECVQDMDHENMFWYRQDPGLGLRLIYFSYDVKMKEKGDIPEGYSVSREKKERFSLILESASTNQTSMYLCASRNREGRLAKNIQYFGAGTRLSVL.

This clone was found once. J is TRBJ2-5 and V is TRBV2; unclear D gene. V lost 4 bases and J lost 4, with 4 bases in between. The germline gives CDR1 SNHLY, CDR2 FYNNEI. This CDR3 is 11 amino acids long. CDR3 in amino acids: CASSVLETQYF. CDR3 coding DNA: TGTGCCAGCAGTGTATTAGAGACCCAGTACTTC.

The chain links TRBV5-1 to TRBJ1-1; unclear D gene. Trimming took 0 bases from V and 1 from J, leaving 4 bases between them. Germline V gene data show CDR1 as SGHRS and CDR2 as YFSETQ. The CDR3 loop spans 13 amino acids. The CDR3 DNA sequence: TGCGCCAGCAGCTTGGGAAAGAACACTGAAGCTTTCTTT. Amino acids: CASSLGKNTEAFF. The full variable domain, in which reference TRBV5-1 and TRBJ1-1 provide the parts outside the CDR3, is KAGVTQTPRYLIKTRGQQVTLSCSPISGHRSVSWYQQTPGQGLQFLFEYFSETQRNKGNFPGRFSGRQFSNSRSEMNVSTLELGDSALYLCASSLGKNTEAFFGQGTRLTVV.

The chain couples TRBV3-1 (or the pseudogene TRBV3-2) to TRBJ2-3; possible D gene TRBD1, 5 bases. Looked up from germline, CDR1 is LGHDT and CDR2 is YNNKEL (reference sequence). The germline V and J ends were trimmed by 6 bases and 6 bases, with 16 bases remaining between them. This CDR3 has 14 amino acids. The CDR3: CASRLPGCGDTQYF. DNA of the CDR3: TGTGCCAGCAGGCTTCCAGGGTGTGGGGATACGCAGTATTTT.

This chain connects TRBV7-2 to TRBJ2-2; 9 bases match TRBD2. The trim removed 5 bases at V and 6 bases at J, leaving 7 bases unmatched. CDR3 length: 15 amino acids. The germline CDR1 and CDR2 sequences are SGHTA and FQGNSA. CDR3 amino acids: CASSPRREGAGELFF. The CDR3 DNA is TGTGCCAGCAGCCCCCGGCGGGAGGGGGCCGGGGAGCTGTTTTTT.

The V call is TRBV27, the J call TRBJ2-1, with D possibly matching TRBD1 (5 bases). Germline CDR1 and CDR2: MNHEY and SMNVEV (reference sequence). The CDR3 extends over 14 amino acids. Trimming pared 8 bases from V and 4 bases from J, leaving 15 bases between. Here the CDR3 DNA reads TGTGCCAGCCAATCTTTTAGGGGATACAATGAGCAGTTCTTC. This gives the protein CASQSFRGYNEQFF.

This clone was seen just once. The chain carries TRBV7-3 and TRBJ2-1, with TRBD2 matching 7 bases. The CDR3 length is 17 residues. J was trimmed by 1 base and V by 1 base; bases with no gene match: 7. CDR1 is SGHTA, CDR2 FQGTGA, per germline. CDR3 in amino acids: CASSLISRRESYNEQFF. The CDR3 DNA follows: TGTGCCAGCAGCTTAATATCGCGGCGGGAGTCCTACAATGAGCAGTTCTTC.

This clone was detected many times. This sequence joins TRBV21-1 and TRBJ1-5. TRBV21-1 is flagged as a pseudogene. This CDR3 is 15 amino acids long. Here the CDR3 reads CASSMVTDGNQPQHF. The DNA of the CDR3 is TGTGCCAGCAGCATGGTGACCGACGGCAATCAGCCCCAGCATTTT.

V is TRBV10-3 and J is TRBJ1-1, with D maybe TRBD1 (5 bases). Germline V lookup: CDR1 ENHRY, CDR2 SYGVKD. This CDR3 comprises 12 residues. V gave up 3 bases and J gave up 6 bases, with 8 bases separating them. The CDR3 region is CAISDWGAEAFF. The CDR3 DNA sequence: TGTGCCATCAGTGACTGGGGGGCTGAAGCTTTCTTT.

This clone has only one observation. The chain couples TRBV11-2 to TRBJ1-1, with D maybe TRBD1 (6 bases). There are 12 residues in the CDR3. The V end was cut by 5 bases, the J end by 6 bases, with 10 bases between. Germline CDR1 and CDR2: SGHAT and FQNNGV. In DNA, the CDR3 is TGTGCCAGCAGCAAACAGGGCCCTGAAGCTTTCTTT. It translates to CASSKQGPEAFF.

The V call is TRBV20-1, the J call TRBJ2-7; the match to TRBD2 covers 10 bases. J lost 3 bases, V lost 3 bases, and 5 bases had no gene match. Germline CDR1 reads DFQATT; CDR2 reads SNEGSKA (reference sequence). This CDR3 is 14 amino acids long. The CDR3, as DNA: TGCAGTGCTAGTAGCCCTAGCGGGAGCTACGAGCAGTACTTC. Its protein product is CSASSPSGSYEQYF.

J is TRBJ2-4 and V is TRBV7-8; tentatively, D is TRBD2 (5 bases). The CDR3 spans 16 residues. The ends were cut back, 5 bases at V and 2 bases at J, with 16 bases in the middle. Germline V lookup: CDR1 SGHVS, CDR2 FQNEAQ. This CDR3 is CASSALGGSPKNIQYF. In DNA form, the CDR3 reads TGTGCCAGCAGCGCTCTGGGCGGGTCGCCCAAAAACATTCAGTACTTC.

V usage is TRBV12-3 or TRBV12-4 and J usage is TRBJ2-7; TRBD1 matches 9 bases. This CDR3 region has 11 residues. With V trimmed by 5 bases and J by 10 bases, 3 bases remained unmatched. CDR3 in amino acids: CASSPGQGQYF. The CDR3 DNA follows: TGTGCCAGCAGTCCGGGACAGGGACAGTACTTC.

The chain employs TRBV6-5 and TRBJ2-7, with TRBD1 as a possible D gene (6 bases). The CDR3 is made up of 14 amino acids. V was cut by 8 bases and J by 3 bases, with 17 bases left in between. The germline V gene has CDR1 MNHEY and CDR2 SVGAGI. The CDR3 reads CASSLGQGRYEQYF. The CDR3 DNA follows: TGTGCCAGCTCCCTCGGCCAGGGGCGCTACGAGCAGTACTTC.

The CDR3 protein is CASSQQPDRIYGYTF. The CDR3 DNA reads TGTGCCAGCAGTCAACAACCGGACAGGATCTATGGCTACACCTTC. The J gene is TRBJ1-2, the V gene TRBV6-5; 7 bases align to TRBD1. V was clipped by 5 bases and J by 4 bases; unmatched bases: 10. Germline lookup yields CDR1 MNHEY and CDR2 SVGAGI. The CDR3 loop spans 15 amino acids.

As to this clone: The sample holds other DNA sequences that translate to the same CDR3. The gene calls are TRBV7-9 and TRBJ2-1; TRBD2 is a possible D gene (6 bases). Germline values: CDR1 SEHNR, CDR2 FQNEAQ (reference sequence). Trimming cost V 0 bases and J 2 bases, with 11 bases left between them. The length of the CDR3 is 16 residues. CDR3: CASSLALAGTYNEQFF. In DNA form, the CDR3 reads TGTGCCAGCAGCTTAGCGCTGGCGGGAACCTACAATGAGCAGTTCTTC.

The chain has TRBV9 and TRBJ2-7; 11 bases fit TRBD1. The V and J ends lost 0 bases and 3 bases, in that order; junction bases with no gene match: 5. The CDR3 contains 16 residues. The V gene's germline CDR1 is SGDLS and CDR2 YYNGEE. The CDR3 spells CASSVGGQGEYYEQYF. CDR3 sequence (DNA): TGTGCCAGCAGCGTAGGGGGACAGGGGGAGTACTACGAGCAGTACTTC.

The CDR3 here is CASSQDIGLGANVLTF. DNA of the CDR3: TGTGCCAGCAGCCAAGATATAGGGCTTGGGGCCAACGTCCTGACTTTC. The chain recombines TRBV3-1 (or the pseudogene TRBV3-2) with TRBJ2-6; D gene uncertain. The CDR3 spans 16 residues. In germline, CDR1 is LGHDT, CDR2 YNNKEL (reference sequence). V dropped 0 bases and J dropped 3 bases, with 9 bases sitting between them.

The chain uses TRBV7-3 and TRBJ2-3; 8 nucleotides agree with TRBD1. This CDR3 region has 17 residues. Germline V gives CDR1 SGHTA, CDR2 FQGTGA. V lost 5 bases and J lost 5; bases outside the gene matches: 15. CDR3 in DNA: TGTGCCAGCAGCCCACAGGGGGGCGGGGTGCATGAAGATACGCAGTATTTT. As protein: CASSPQGGGVHEDTQYF. Full variable domain (outside the CDR3, taken from reference TRBV7-3 and TRBJ2-3): GAGVSQTPSNKVTEKGKYVELRCDPISGHTALYWYRQSLGQGPEFLIYFQGTGAADDSGLPNDRFFAVRPEGSVSTLKIQRTERGDSAVYLCASSPQGGGVHEDTQYFGPGTRLTVL.

The rearrangement joins TRBV4-2 to TRBJ2-1; perhaps TRBD2 as D (5 bases). Germline assignment: CDR1 LGHNA and CDR2 YNFKEQ. Between the trimmed V and J ends, which lost 1 base and 7 bases, there was a span of 14 bases. The CDR3 consists of 15 residues. Here the CDR3 reads CASSQGHRGINEQFF. The CDR3, as DNA: TGTGCCAGCAGCCAAGGGCATCGAGGGATTAATGAGCAGTTCTTC.

The chain has TRBV7-6 and TRBJ2-2, with D possibly matching TRBD2 (6 bases). V was trimmed by 0 bases and J by 2 bases, leaving 13 bases between them. CDR1 and CDR2 from the germline V gene are SGHVS and FNYEAQ. The CDR3 runs to 17 residues. CDR3 amino acids: CASSLAWRGFNTGELFF. CDR3 sequence (DNA): TGTGCCAGCAGCTTAGCGTGGAGGGGTTTTAACACCGGGGAGCTGTTTTTT.

This sequence joins TRBV27 and TRBJ1-2; possibly TRBD1 for D (5 bases). Germline lookup yields CDR1 MNHEY and CDR2 SMNVEV (reference sequence). This CDR3 contains 13 residues. The V and J ends lost 5 bases and 4 bases respectively, with 11 bases between them. The CDR3 DNA sequence: TGTGCCAGCAGTCCAGGGCGGTTCTATGGCTACACCTTC. Residues: CASSPGRFYGYTF.

The chain employs TRBV28 and TRBJ2-1; maybe TRBD2 (6 bases). CDR1 and CDR2 (germline): MDHEN, SYDVKM. V shed 5 bases and J shed 6 bases, with 14 bases lying between them. There are 14 residues in the CDR3. CDR3 sequence: CASSARGLSNEQFF. The CDR3 nucleotides are TGTGCCAGCAGTGCCCGGGGACTCTCCAATGAGCAGTTCTTC.

The chain joins TRBV9 to TRBJ2-2; 12 bases match TRBD1. This CDR3 has 15 amino acids. CDR1 SGDLS and CDR2 YYNGEE come from the germline V gene. The V gene end was trimmed by 2 bases and the J gene end by 6 bases; junction bases not matched to a gene: 2. CDR3 loop: CASSVGQGAPGELFF. CDR3 DNA sequence: TGTGCCAGCAGCGTGGGACAGGGGGCCCCCGGGGAGCTGTTTTTT. The full variable domain, rest sourced from reference TRBV9 and TRBJ2-2, is DSGVTQTPKHLITATGQRVTLRCSPRSGDLSVYWYQQSLDQGLQFLIQYYNGEERAKGNILERFSAQQFPDLHSELNLSSLELGDSALYFCASSVGQGAPGELFFGEGSRLTVL.

The rearrangement links TRBV3-1 (or the pseudogene TRBV3-2) to TRBJ1-1; D remains ambiguous. The CDR3 is 12 amino acids. The V end lost 4 bases, the J end lost 6 bases, and 9 bases lay between the germline ends. The germline CDR1 and CDR2 sequences are LGHDT and YNNKEL (reference sequence). The CDR3 protein is CASSLGGAEAFF. CDR3 DNA sequence: TGTGCCAGCAGCCTTGGTGGCGCTGAAGCTTTCTTT.

The chain is built from TRBV4-1 and TRBJ1-4, with D unresolved. The germline CDR1 and CDR2 sequences are MGHRA and YSYEKL. Deletions cut 3 bases from V and 2 bases from J, with 10 bases between. This CDR3 spans 15 amino acids. CDR3 amino acids: CASSQTATTNEKLFF. CDR3 coding DNA: TGCGCCAGCAGCCAGACGGCCACCACTAATGAAAAACTGTTTTTT.

The rearrangement joins TRBV19 to TRBJ2-7; D gene unclear. The CDR3 runs to 16 residues. In germline, CDR1 is LNHDA, CDR2 SQIVND (reference sequence). Trimming took 9 bases from V and 4 from J, leaving 25 bases between them. The CDR3 region has the DNA TGTGCCAGCCGACAAGGACCCTCAGCCGTGCTTTACGAGCAGTACTTC. This encodes CASRQGPSAVLYEQYF.

This clone was recorded once. V is TRBV7-2 and J is TRBJ2-7; TRBD2 matches 9 bases. Trimming cost V 3 bases and J 6 bases; bases outside gene matches: 6. CDR1 is SGHTA and CDR2 is FQGNSA in the germline V gene. The CDR3 is 14 amino acids. The CDR3, as DNA: TGTGCCAGCAGCTTTCAAGCGGGAGGCGGCGAGCAGTACTTC. This gives the protein CASSFQAGGGEQYF.

The rearrangement uses TRBV7-9 and TRBJ1-2, with TRBD1 identical over 7 bases. The CDR3 runs 13 residues. Germline V gene lookup returns CDR1 SEHNR and CDR2 FQNEAQ (reference sequence). Unmatched junction bases numbered 4, after V lost 4 bases and J lost 5 bases. This CDR3 is CASSYGTEYGYTF. CDR3 DNA: TGTGCCAGCAGCTACGGGACAGAGTATGGCTACACCTTC.

The chain employs TRBV7-2 and TRBJ2-3; D is ambiguous. Trimming shortened V by 1 base and J by 1 base, and 9 bases separated the two germline ends. Germline V lookup: CDR1 SGHTA, CDR2 FQGNSA. This CDR3 has 15 residues. CDR3 nucleotide sequence: TGTGCCAGCAGCTTAGGGCAGTCCCGCACAGATACGCAGTATTTT. Translating gives CASSLGQSRTDTQYF.